Described below is a single T cell receptor (beta chain) sequence and its context. The entry originates in a study of T cells in localized non-small cell lung cancer. Some clones are missing from TCRdb's copy, which holds only in-frame ones; the method was immunoSEQ multiplex PCR. Found here are roughly 77,000 clones, 88% of them singletons; the top ten hold roughly 20%. This TCR derives from a woman aged 35 to 69 with stage I squamous cell lung carcinoma. The sequenced sample was peripheral blood, obtained before any cancer treatment.

Here the CDR3 reads CASSLQGQASYEQYF. CDR3 sequence (DNA): TGCGCCAGCAGCTTGCAAGGACAGGCCTCCTACGAGCAGTACTTC. This chain connects TRBV5-1 to TRBJ2-7; TRBD1 matches at 7 bases. The CDR3 is made up of 15 amino acids. Germline CDR1 reads SGHRS; CDR2 reads YFSETQ. V shed 1 base, J shed 0 bases, and the junction held 4 bases outside the gene matches.